A selection of T cell receptor beta chains follows, all from one sample in a study of blood T cell repertoires in COVID-19. Generated by immunoSEQ multiplex PCR, the TCRdb table keeps only in-frame clones and is missing some. The repertoire holds tens of thousands of clones, 65% to 90% seen once, with over 1.3% in the top ten. Specimen: peripheral blood. Receptor source: a woman aged 60-70 years with acute or convalescent COVID-19. The CDR3 runs from the conserved cysteine through the conserved F or W. D genes are given only for firm matches. Expanded clones are given a class, and other clones once, few, many or no size at all.

few	TRBV9	.	TRBJ1-3	CASSEKAISGNTIYF	TGTGCCAGCAGCGAAAAAGCCATCTCTGGAAACACCATATATTTT
.	TRBV19	TRBD2	TRBJ2-7	CASSPGLKSSYEQYF	TGTGCCAGTAGTCCGGGACTAAAATCATCCTACGAGCAGTACTTC
.	TRBV5-1	.	TRBJ1-1	CASSLGEVGSEAFF	TGCGCCAGCAGCCTGGGGGAGGTGGGGTCTGAAGCTTTCTTT
few	TRBV9	.	TRBJ1-6	CASSVGPAGSDSPLHF	TGTGCCAGCAGCGTAGGCCCCGCGGGTAGCGATTCACCCCTCCACTTT
.	TRBV3-1/TRBV3-2	TRBD1	TRBJ1-2	CASSYGQGYGYTF	TGTGCCAGCAGCTATGGACAGGGATATGGCTACACCTTC
once	TRBV5-1	TRBD1	TRBJ1-3	CASSLGTGDLRGNTIYF	TGCGCCAGCAGCTTGGGGACAGGCGATTTAAGAGGAAACACCATATATTTT
.	TRBV6-6	TRBD2	TRBJ2-3	CASGGDTDTQYF	TGTGCCAGCGGGGGGGACACAGATACGCAGTATTTT
.	TRBV4-1	TRBD1	TRBJ1-1	CASSQGGAGGTEAFF	TGCGCCAGCAGCCAAGGGGGGGCAGGGGGTACTGAAGCTTTCTTT
.	TRBV28	TRBD1	TRBJ1-1	CASSSRGLLNTEAFF	TGTGCCAGCAGTTCCAGGGGGCTGTTGAACACTGAAGCTTTCTTT
few	TRBV5-6	.	TRBJ2-7	CASSLGPWGLDSYEQYF	TGTGCCAGCAGCTTGGGGCCCTGGGGACTGGATTCCTACGAGCAGTACTTC
.	TRBV19	.	TRBJ1-3	CASRAERLQGYGNTIYF	TGTGCCAGCCGCGCCGAAAGACTTCAGGGGTATGGAAACACCATATATTTT
.	TRBV6-1	TRBD1	TRBJ1-2	CASSEAVLLTGANYGYTF	TGTGCCAGCAGTGAAGCGGTCCTCTTGACAGGGGCAAACTATGGCTACACCTTC
.	TRBV7-2	.	TRBJ2-1	CASSLSSYASRSYNEQFF	TGTGCCAGCAGCTTAAGTTCTTACGCCAGTCGCTCATACAATGAGCAGTTCTTC
.	TRBV18	.	TRBJ2-7	CASSPPQGTGEQYF	TGTGCCAGCTCACCCCCCCAGGGGACGGGCGAGCAGTACTTC
few	TRBV10-3	.	TRBJ1-3	CAIKRSGNTIYF	TGTGCCATCAAGCGCTCTGGAAACACCATATATTTT
.	TRBV5-1	.	TRBJ1-3	CASSRGAGIKEGNTIYF	TGCGCCAGCAGCCGGGGGGCAGGGATCAAGGAGGGAAACACCATATATTTT
.	TRBV3-1/TRBV3-2	.	TRBJ1-6	CASSQDDRPWSPLHF	TGTGCCAGCAGCCAAGATGACAGGCCTTGGTCACCCCTCCACTTT
.	TRBV19	TRBD2	TRBJ2-1	CASSTLAGGTYNEQFF	TGTGCCAGTAGTACACTAGCGGGGGGTACCTACAATGAGCAGTTCTTC
once	TRBV11-3	.	TRBJ2-1	CASSRTYRDSYNEQFF	TGTGCCAGCAGCCGGACCTACCGGGACTCTTACAATGAGCAGTTCTTC
.	TRBV19	.	TRBJ1-6	CASSGDSSYNSPLHF	TGTGCCAGTAGTGGAGATTCCTCCTATAATTCACCCCTCCACTTT
.	TRBV3-1/TRBV3-2	.	TRBJ1-2	CASSQDTGSAGGYTF	TGTGCCAGCAGCCAAGATACCGGGTCCGCTGGGGGCTACACCTTC
.	TRBV9	TRBD1	TRBJ1-2	CASSTRTGNGYTF	TGTGCCAGCAGCACCAGGACAGGGAATGGCTACACCTTC
few	TRBV7-3	TRBD2	TRBJ2-3	CASSLTPGLAGADTQYF	TGTGCCAGCAGCTTAACCCCGGGACTAGCGGGGGCAGATACGCAGTATTTT
.	TRBV27	TRBD1	TRBJ1-2	CASSRTGTGGFNYGYTF	TGTGCCAGCAGTCGAACCGGGACAGGAGGCTTCAACTATGGCTACACCTTC
.	TRBV5-1	TRBD2	TRBJ2-2	CASSLAGLAGTGELFF	TGCGCCAGCAGCTTGGCAGGACTAGCGGGGACCGGGGAGCTGTTTTTT
.	TRBV27	.	TRBJ1-4	CASSLGGFGEKLFF	TGTGCCAGCAGTTTAGGGGGGTTTGGAGAAAAACTGTTTTTT
.	TRBV19	.	TRBJ1-3	CASSGSSDSRNTIYF	TGTGCCAGTAGCGGTAGCTCGGACAGCAGAAACACCATATATTTT
.	TRBV25-1	.	TRBJ2-1	CASRGSVGATGHEQFF	TGTGCCAGCAGGGGCAGTGTGGGAGCAACGGGCCATGAGCAGTTCTTC
once	TRBV5-6	TRBD1	TRBJ1-2	CASSLEGQGGIYGYTF	TGTGCCAGCAGCTTGGAGGGACAGGGTGGGATCTATGGCTACACCTTC
.	TRBV15	.	TRBJ1-2	CATSRDQSGRVYGYTF	TGTGCCACCAGCAGAGATCAATCGGGCAGGGTCTATGGCTACACCTTC
.	TRBV9	TRBD2	TRBJ2-5	CASSPPSGAGETQYF	TGTGCCAGCAGCCCGCCGAGTGGAGCGGGGGAGACCCAGTACTTC
few	TRBV20-1	.	TRBJ2-7	CSAREGYEQYF	TGCAGTGCTAGGGAGGGTTACGAGCAGTACTTC
.	TRBV5-8	TRBD1	TRBJ2-3	CASSPGQHMGTQYF	TGTGCCAGCAGCCCGGGACAGCACATGGGTACGCAGTATTTT
.	TRBV28	.	TRBJ2-7	CASSLQNDRSYEQYF	TGTGCCAGCAGTTTACAGAATGACAGGTCCTACGAGCAGTACTTC
.	TRBV10-3	TRBD1	TRBJ2-7	CASGTGNREQYF	TGTGCCAGCGGGACAGGGAATCGCGAGCAGTACTTC
once	TRBV12-3/TRBV12-4	.	TRBJ2-5	CASSHSGETQYF	TGTGCCAGCAGCCATTCAGGGGAGACCCAGTACTTC
.	TRBV5-4	.	TRBJ2-2	CASSLQTGELFF	TGTGCCAGCAGCTTGCAAACAGGGGAGCTGTTTTTT
.	TRBV3-1/TRBV3-2	.	TRBJ2-1	CASSQDGAGRAEQFF	TGTGCCAGCAGCCAAGATGGGGCGGGACGAGCTGAGCAGTTCTTC
.	TRBV3-1/TRBV3-2	.	TRBJ1-5	CASSREGVNQPQHF	TGTGCCAGTTCCAGGGAGGGAGTAAATCAGCCCCAGCATTTT
.	TRBV7-2	.	TRBJ1-4	CASTQRNEKLFF	TGTGCCAGCACCCAGCGGAATGAAAAACTGTTTTTT
.	TRBV5-1	.	TRBJ2-5	CASSVQGRTQETQYF	TGCGCCAGCAGCGTACAGGGGAGGACCCAAGAGACCCAGTACTTC
.	TRBV7-2	.	TRBJ1-1	CASSLRGLNTEAFF	TGTGCCAGCAGCTTAAGGGGCCTGAACACTGAAGCTTTCTTT
.	TRBV19	TRBD1	TRBJ1-1	CASNSDRGRTEAFF	TGTGCCAGTAACTCGGACAGGGGGCGTACTGAAGCTTTCTTT
.	TRBV14	.	TRBJ1-2	CASSQQGAYGYTF	TGTGCCAGCAGCCAGCAGGGCGCCTATGGCTACACCTTC
.	TRBV2	.	TRBJ1-1	CASSVEGGFPEAFF	TGTGCCAGCAGTGTGGAGGGAGGGTTCCCTGAAGCTTTCTTT
.	TRBV5-6	.	TRBJ2-7	CASSLRGNSYEQYF	TGTGCCAGCAGCTTGCGGGGAAACTCCTACGAGCAGTACTTC